This T cell receptor (beta chain) comes out of a study of T-cell memory formation after mild COVID-19. From the 5' RACE reads, TCRdb called clonotypes with MiXCR, one entry per CDR3 protein. The table has approximately 430,000 distinct CDR3 sequences, about 25% seen once; the top ten hold about an eighth. Points from the study as a whole: Second-wave clones peaking on day 37 lacked confirmed SARS-CoV-2 specificity.

There are a few counts of this clonotype. The antigen remains unidentified. CDR3 length equals 13 residues. Looked up from germline, CDR1 is SQVTM and CDR2 is ANQGSEA. Trimming pared 1 base from V and 1 base from J, leaving 8 bases between. The V and J genes are TRBV29-1 and TRBJ2-7; a weak D match, TRBD2 (5 bases). The origin of this receptor is an adult woman who had mild COVID-19 (a few samples of this study predate the infection). Cell type and time point are not known. The sequencing sample was made of PBMCs or a T cell subset sorted from them (not recorded which). CDR3 DNA sequence: TGCAGCGTTGAAGTCCGGGATTCCTACGAGCAGTACTTC. It encodes CSVEVRDSYEQYF.